This is a list of T cell receptor beta chains from one sample in a study of technical replicates of blood from several donors. TCRdb's copy holds only in-frame clones and misses some; the assay was immunoSEQ multiplex PCR. The profile shows tens of thousands of clones, around nine tenths of them singletons. Sequenced input: PBMCs. These receptors originate from a human donor in good health. Some clones in this sample may be carry-over from other donors' samples. Both conserved end residues are part of each CDR3. A D gene is named only where the DNA matches it firmly. The listing skips clone size in some rows; elsewhere it reads once, few, many or a size class.

>TRBD2|TRBJ2-3|TRBV2|-
TGTGCCAGCAGTGTTAGCGGGAGGCCTAGCACAGATACGCAGTATTTT
CASSVSGRPSTDTQYF
>-|TRBJ1-1|TRBV7-2|-
TGTGCCAGCAGCTTAGTTGCCCGGGGGGGCACTGAAGCTTTCTTT
CASSLVARGGTEAFF
>-|TRBJ1-1|TRBV6-5|-
TGTGCCAGCAGTTACCGGGATGCTACTGAAGCTTTCTTT
CASSYRDATEAFF
>-|TRBJ1-3|TRBV7-3|-
TGTGCCAGCAGCTTAAACAGGGCTGGAAACACCATATATTTT
CASSLNRAGNTIYF
>-|TRBJ1-5|TRBV4-2|once
TGTGCCAGCAGCCAAGATCCGGGAAATAATCAGCCCCAGCATTTT
CASSQDPGNNQPQHF
>-|TRBJ1-1|TRBV7-2|-
TGTGCCAGCAGCTTACTCTCAGTCATGAACACTGAAGCTTTCTTT
CASSLLSVMNTEAFF
>TRBD1|TRBJ1-5|TRBV7-8|-
TGTGCCAGCAGCTTCGCGACAGGGCATCAGCCCCAGCATTTT
CASSFATGHQPQHF
>TRBD2|TRBJ2-7|TRBV7-6|-
TGTGCCAGCAGCACATTAGCGGGAACCTACGAGCAGTACTTC
CASSTLAGTYEQYF
>TRBD1|TRBJ1-4|TRBV7-3|-
TGTGCCAGCAGCTTAACCGGGACAGCAAATGAAAAACTGTTTTTT
CASSLTGTANEKLFF
>-|TRBJ2-3|TRBV11-2|-
TGTGCCAGCAGGTTACGACAGAGCACAGATACGCAGTATTTT
CASRLRQSTDTQYF
>TRBD1|TRBJ2-5|TRBV7-9|-
TGTGCCAGCAGCGCAACAGGGACAGGGATCCAAGAGACCCAGTACTTC
CASSATGTGIQETQYF
>TRBD1|TRBJ2-5|TRBV10-1|few
TGCGCCAGCATCCCCTCTCGGGACAGGGGGCAAGAGACCCAGTACTTC
CASIPSRDRGQETQYF
>TRBD2|TRBJ2-2|TRBV6-1|-
TGTGCCAGCAGTGGCGGGAGGCCTGACACCGGGGAGCTGTTTTTT
CASSGGRPDTGELFF
>-|TRBJ1-1|TRBV15|medium-sized
TGTGCCACCAGCAGAGATAGGGAGGGGAACACTGAAGCTTTCTTT
CATSRDREGNTEAFF
>TRBD2|TRBJ2-5|TRBV7-7|-
TGTGCCAGCACCTTGAGCGGGACGATTGGAGAGACCCAGTACTTC
CASTLSGTIGETQYF
>TRBD2|TRBJ2-2|TRBV19|-
TGTGCCAGTAGTACTGGACTAGCTGGGGAGCTGTTTTTT
CASSTGLAGELFF
>-|TRBJ2-2|TRBV6-1|-
TGTGCCAGCAGTGAAATTCTTGGGGGGTTGAACACCGGGGAGCTGTTTTTT
CASSEILGGLNTGELFF
>TRBD1|TRBJ1-2|TRBV6-5|-
TGTGCCAGCAGTTCCAGACAGGGGCACTATGGCTACACCTTC
CASSSRQGHYGYTF
>-|TRBJ1-1|TRBV7-3|-
TGTGCCAGCAGCTTAAACCAGGGCACTGAAGCTTTCTTT
CASSLNQGTEAFF
>TRBD2|TRBJ2-3|TRBV9|once
TGTGCCAGCAGCGTAGGAGCGGGGGGGCCCCCAGATACGCAGTATTTT
CASSVGAGGPPDTQYF
>-|TRBJ2-4|TRBV7-2|-
TGTGCCAGCAGCCCCCCGACAGATCCCAAAAACATTCAGTACTTC
CASSPPTDPKNIQYF
>-|TRBJ2-2|TRBV28|-
TGTGCCAGCAGAGGGGGGGGGCTAGCGAGCGTAACCGGGGAGCTGTTTTTT
CASRGGGLASVTGELFF
>-|TRBJ1-6|TRBV7-9|-
TGTGCCAGCATTAAGGGAGGGTCCCTCCACTTT
CASIKGGSLHF
>TRBD1|TRBJ1-1|TRBV18|-
TGTGCCAGCTCACCATTCACAGGGGGCACTGAAGCTTTCTTT
CASSPFTGGTEAFF
>TRBD1|TRBJ2-1|TRBV6-5|-
TGTGCCAGCAGTTTATCGACAGGGCAATGGGAGCAGTTCTTC
CASSLSTGQWEQFF
>TRBD1|TRBJ2-7|TRBV7-9|once
TGTGCCAGCAGCGCCGACAGGGGGACCTACGAGCAGTACTTC
CASSADRGTYEQYF
>-|TRBJ2-5|TRBV15|once
TGTGCCACCAGCAGAGATTGGAACGGAGGAGAGACCCAGTACTTC
CATSRDWNGGETQYF
>-|TRBJ2-7|TRBV6-6|once
TGTGCCAGCAGTTATGAGTGGGGGGCCTACGAGCAGTACTTC
CASSYEWGAYEQYF
>TRBD2|TRBJ2-2|TRBV7-6|once
TGTGCCAGCAGCATCAGCGGGGGTAGCGGGACCGGGGAGCTGTTTTTT
CASSISGGSGTGELFF
>TRBD2|TRBJ2-1|TRBV7-9|-
TGTGCCAGCAGCCTCCCCCCGGCGGGAGGTTATGAGCAGTTCTTC
CASSLPPAGGYEQFF
>-|TRBJ2-7|TRBV5-1|-
TGCGCCAGCAGCGAAGAGGGATCCAGTTACGAGCAGTACTTC
CASSEEGSSYEQYF
>-|TRBJ1-2|TRBV6-5|-
TGTGCCAGCAGTTACTCCGGGAGAGCTAACTATGGCTACACCTTC
CASSYSGRANYGYTF
>TRBD1|TRBJ1-2|TRBV7-9|few
TGTGCCAGCAGCTACGACAGGGGTGGAGGCTACACCTTC
CASSYDRGGGYTF
>TRBD2|TRBJ2-7|TRBV10-3|-
TGTGCCATCAGTGACGTGGCGGGAGGGACTACCGCCTACGAGCAGTACTTC
CAISDVAGGTTAYEQYF
>-|TRBJ1-4|TRBV5-1|-
TGCGCCAGCAGCTTGGTAGCGGGAAATGAAAAACTGTTTTTT
CASSLVAGNEKLFF
>-|TRBJ1-3|TRBV4-2|-
TGTGCCAGCAGCCCAACCCGGGGGGGCCTCTCTGGAAACACCATATATTTT
CASSPTRGGLSGNTIYF
>-|TRBJ1-3|TRBV4-2|-
TGTGCCAGCAGCCAAGAGGTGCGCCCCTCTGGAAACACCATATATTTT
CASSQEVRPSGNTIYF
>TRBD2|TRBJ2-3|TRBV2|-
TGTGCCAGCAGTCCCGGGACTAGAGCAAGTGCGCAGTATTTT
CASSPGTRASAQYF
>-|TRBJ1-1|TRBV5-1|once
TGCGCCAGCAGCTTGGGACCAGGTAGGGGCATTGAAGCTTTCTTT
CASSLGPGRGIEAFF
>-|TRBJ2-7|TRBV30|-
TGTGCCTGGAGTGTAAAGGGGGTCGGGCACGAGCAGTACTTC
CAWSVKGVGHEQYF
>-|TRBJ1-6|TRBV5-4|-
TGTGCCAGCAGCCGACAGACAGGTTCACCCCTCCACTTT
CASSRQTGSPLHF
>TRBD1|TRBJ1-3|TRBV7-2|-
TGTGCCAGCAGCTTAGCGACAGGGAGTAACACCATATATTTT
CASSLATGSNTIYF
>TRBD2|TRBJ2-1|TRBV19|-
TGTGCCAGTAGTACCCTTAGACTAGCGGGAGGGCCAAGTGAGCAGTTCTTC
CASSTLRLAGGPSEQFF
>-|TRBJ1-2|TRBV5-6|few
TGTGCCAGCAGCTTGGGGCAGTACCACTATGGCTACACCTTC
CASSLGQYHYGYTF
>-|TRBJ2-7|TRBV29-1|-
TGCAGCGTTGAACAGACTACAGAGCAGTACTTC
CSVEQTTEQYF
>-|TRBJ2-5|TRBV10-3|-
TGTGCCATCAGTGAACTAGCAGAAGAGACCCAGTACTTC
CAISELAEETQYF
>-|TRBJ2-3|TRBV7-2|-
TGTGCCAGCAGCTTAAGAGCTAGCACAGATACGCAGTATTTT
CASSLRASTDTQYF
>TRBD2|TRBJ2-3|TRBV30|-
TGTGCCTCCGGGGGGGGCGGGAGAGTCACAGATACGCAGTATTTT
CASGGGGRVTDTQYF
>-|TRBJ2-5|TRBV5-4|-
TGTGCCAGCAGCCGAGACAGGTCGACCGGGGAGACCCAGTACTTC
CASSRDRSTGETQYF
>-|TRBJ1-5|TRBV19|-
TGTGCCAGTAGTACGCACGAGGGGGTCAATCAGCCCCAGCATTTT
CASSTHEGVNQPQHF
>-|TRBJ2-4|TRBV4-2|-
TGTGCCAGCAGCCAAGAGGTGGGGGACAAAAAAAACATTCAGTACTTC
CASSQEVGDKKNIQYF
>-|TRBJ1-6|TRBV19|-
TGTGCCAGTAGTCTAAGGACAGTCAATAATTCACCCCTCCACTTT
CASSLRTVNNSPLHF
>TRBD1|TRBJ2-7|TRBV19|-
TGTGCCAGTAGCAGTTGGGGACAGGGCTTGGAATACGAGCAGTACTTC
CASSSWGQGLEYEQYF
>TRBD1|TRBJ1-6|TRBV27|-
TGTGCCAGCAGTTCCCCCGCCGGGACAGGACATGAGGGACTCCACTTT
CASSSPAGTGHEGLHF
>-|TRBJ2-1|TRBV4-3|-
TGCGCCAGCAGCCAAAACAGGGACGGGTCTGAGCAGTTCTTC
CASSQNRDGSEQFF
>-|TRBJ1-1|TRBV7-2|-
TGTGCCAGCAGCTTAGCAGGCAGGACTGAAGCTTTCTTT
CASSLAGRTEAFF
>-|TRBJ1-6|TRBV12-5|-
TGTGCTAGTGGTCTGAATTCACCCCTCCACTTT
CASGLNSPLHF